This T cell receptor beta chain was sequenced during a study of T-cell reconstitution after alpha-beta-depleted transplantation in children. Per germline, CDR1 MNHNS and CDR2 SASEGT. The CDR3 loop spans 14 amino acids. V was cut by 6 bases and J by 7 bases, with 15 bases left in between. This clonotype was seen a few times. The TCRbeta library was prepared with unique molecular identifiers. TCRdb re-derived calls from the PCR reads in MiXCR, one entry per CDR3 protein. The sample carries approximately 1,000,000 distinct CDR3 sequences, roughly 29% recorded once. The J gene is TRBJ1-4, the V gene TRBV6-1; D is undetermined. The material was PBMCs, mostly from graft donor cells, obtained 360 days after TCRalphabeta/CD19-depleted stem cell transplant. The TCR sequence derives from a boy under three years old who had a stem cell transplant for SCID, so the T cells may come from the graft donor. The CDR3 DNA is TGTGCCAGCAGCCAAGGGTTTCGAAGTGAAAAACTGTTTTTT. Residues: CASSQGFRSEKLFF.